These 6 T cell receptor beta chains originate from one sample sequenced in a study of CD39 and CD103 CD8 tumor-infiltrating T cells. Only in-frame clones appear in the TCRdb table, and some are missing; sequencing was by immunoSEQ multiplex PCR. The data hold under 2,000 clones, with about 73% observed a single time. The sample comprised CD39- CD103- CD8+ T cells sorted from the tumor. Subset defined: CD103-CD39- double-negative CD45RA- CD8 T cells. Receptors originate from a human donor with head and neck squamous cell carcinoma.

This clone was detected a few times. This chain uses TRBV4-3 with TRBJ1-6; 7 nucleotides agree with TRBD1. Losses at the gene ends were 8 bases for V and 7 bases for J; bases not matched to a gene: 8. The CDR3 has 14 amino acids. CDR1 and CDR2 from the germline V gene are LGHNA and YSLEER. This CDR3 is CASARDRGNSPLHF. Written as DNA, the CDR3 is TGCGCCAGCGCCCGGGACAGAGGAAATTCACCCCTCCACTTT.

The chain links TRBV2 to TRBJ2-5; TRBD2 aligns across 10 bases. Germline-derived CDR1 and CDR2 are SNHLY and FYNNEI. The trim removed 5 bases at V and 5 bases at J, leaving 8 bases unmatched. CDR3 size: 15 residues. This CDR3 is CASSYGLAARETQYF. As DNA, the CDR3 is TGTGCCAGCAGTTACGGACTAGCGGCCCGGGAGACCCAGTACTTC.

The chain employs TRBV4-3 and TRBJ1-2; D uncertain. V shed 5 bases and J shed 6 bases, with 16 bases lying between them. This CDR3 has 14 amino acids. From germline, CDR1 is LGHNA and CDR2 YSLEER. CDR3 nucleotides: TGCGCCAGCAGCGGTTTAGGACTGGTGGATGGCTACACCTTC. It is translated as CASSGLGLVDGYTF.

The chain has TRBV5-1 and TRBJ1-1, with D hard to call. Germline CDR1 and CDR2: SGHRS and YFSETQ. The CDR3 consists of 12 residues. The V end lost 0 bases, the J end lost 3 bases, and 3 bases lay between the germline ends. The CDR3 protein is CASSLGDTEAFF. The CDR3 region has the DNA TGCGCCAGCAGCTTGGGGGACACTGAAGCTTTCTTT.

This sequence joins TRBV28 and TRBJ2-2, with D perhaps given as TRBD1 or TRBD2 (5 bases each). Germline CDR1 is MDHEN and CDR2 is SYDVKM. Trimming cost V 4 bases and J 0 bases, with 12 bases left between them. CDR3 length: 16 residues. The DNA for the CDR3 is TGTGCCAGCAGTTGTACGGGACCGACGAACACCGGGGAGCTGTTTTTT. Amino acids: CASSCTGPTNTGELFF.

V is TRBV7-8 and J is TRBJ2-1; D might be TRBD2 (5 bases). The CDR3 has 15 residues. Germline V gene data show CDR1 as SGHVS and CDR2 as FQNEAQ. V was trimmed by 5 bases and J by 0 bases, leaving 11 bases between them. Here the CDR3 DNA reads TGTGCCAGCAGCACCATTCGGGGCTCCTACAATGAGCAGTTCTTC. Its protein product is CASSTIRGSYNEQFF. The complete variable domain, with remaining parts taken from reference TRBV7-8 and TRBJ2-1, reads GAGVSQSPRYKVAKRGQDVALRCDPISGHVSLFWYQQALGQGPEFLTYFQNEAQLDKSGLPSDRFFAERPEGSVSTLKIQRTQQEDSAVYLCASSTIRGSYNEQFFGPGTRLTVL.